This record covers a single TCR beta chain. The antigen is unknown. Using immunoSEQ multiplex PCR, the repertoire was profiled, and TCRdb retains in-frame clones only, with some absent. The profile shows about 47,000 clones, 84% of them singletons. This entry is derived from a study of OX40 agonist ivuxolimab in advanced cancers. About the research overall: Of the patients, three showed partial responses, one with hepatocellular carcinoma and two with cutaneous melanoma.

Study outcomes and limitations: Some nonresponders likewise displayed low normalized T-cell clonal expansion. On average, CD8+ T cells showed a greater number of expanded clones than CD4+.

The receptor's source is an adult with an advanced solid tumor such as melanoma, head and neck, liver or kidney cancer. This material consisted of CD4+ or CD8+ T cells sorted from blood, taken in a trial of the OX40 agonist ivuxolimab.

DNA of the CDR3: TGTGCCAGCAGACCCGGGACTAGCTACGAGCAGTACTTC. Translation: CASRPGTSYEQYF. J is TRBJ2-7 and V is TRBV14; 8 positions match TRBD2. The length of the CDR3 is 13 residues. The junction had 4 bases not matched to a gene; V was cut back by 6 bases and J by 3 bases. CDR1 is SGHDN, CDR2 FVKESK, per germline.